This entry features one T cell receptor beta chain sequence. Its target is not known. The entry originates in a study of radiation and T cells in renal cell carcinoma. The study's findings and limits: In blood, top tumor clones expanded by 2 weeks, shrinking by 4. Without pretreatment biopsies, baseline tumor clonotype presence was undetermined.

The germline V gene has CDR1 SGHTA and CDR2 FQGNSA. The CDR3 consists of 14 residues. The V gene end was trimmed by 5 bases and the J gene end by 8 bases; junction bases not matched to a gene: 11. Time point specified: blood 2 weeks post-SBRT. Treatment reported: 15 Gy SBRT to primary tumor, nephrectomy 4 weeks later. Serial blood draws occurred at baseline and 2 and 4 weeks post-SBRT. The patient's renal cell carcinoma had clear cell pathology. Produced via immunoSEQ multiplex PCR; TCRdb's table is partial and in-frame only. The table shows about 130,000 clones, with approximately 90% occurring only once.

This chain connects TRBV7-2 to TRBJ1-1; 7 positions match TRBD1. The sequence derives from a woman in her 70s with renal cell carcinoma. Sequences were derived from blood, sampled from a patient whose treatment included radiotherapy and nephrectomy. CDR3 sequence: CASSRDRAAGEAFF. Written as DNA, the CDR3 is TGTGCCAGCAGCCGCGACAGGGCCGCTGGGGAAGCTTTCTTT.